This T cell receptor beta chain came from a study of CD8 T cells in acute hepatitis C reinfection. Only in-frame clones appear in the TCRdb table, and some are missing; sequencing was by immunoSEQ multiplex PCR. The sample has about 38,000 clones, around nine tenths seen once; the top ten hold 0.5%. General study results and limits: Diversity was high, without significant differences between resolver and chronic groups.

Time point: naive CD8 control sorted from an acute-time-point sample. This clone was observed a single time. Antigen specificity is unknown. Input material: naive CD8+ T cells from PBMCs. The source of this sequence is a man between 25 and 39 years old with chronic hepatitis C.

The CDR3 spells CASSMTGFEQYF. The CDR3 DNA sequence: TGTGCCAGCAGCATGACAGGGTTCGAGCAGTACTTC. This chain links TRBV7-2 with TRBJ2-7; 7 bases are a match to TRBD1. V lost 5 bases, J lost 6 bases, and 4 bases stayed unmatched. The CDR3 consists of 12 residues. In germline, CDR1 is SGHTA, CDR2 FQGNSA. Complete variable domain (other parts from reference TRBV7-2 and TRBJ2-7): GAGVSQSPSNKVTEKGKDVELRCDPISGHTALYWYRQSLGQGLEFLIYFQGNSAPDKSGLPSDRFSAERTGGSVSTLTIQRTQQEDSAVYLCASSMTGFEQYFGPGTRLTVT.